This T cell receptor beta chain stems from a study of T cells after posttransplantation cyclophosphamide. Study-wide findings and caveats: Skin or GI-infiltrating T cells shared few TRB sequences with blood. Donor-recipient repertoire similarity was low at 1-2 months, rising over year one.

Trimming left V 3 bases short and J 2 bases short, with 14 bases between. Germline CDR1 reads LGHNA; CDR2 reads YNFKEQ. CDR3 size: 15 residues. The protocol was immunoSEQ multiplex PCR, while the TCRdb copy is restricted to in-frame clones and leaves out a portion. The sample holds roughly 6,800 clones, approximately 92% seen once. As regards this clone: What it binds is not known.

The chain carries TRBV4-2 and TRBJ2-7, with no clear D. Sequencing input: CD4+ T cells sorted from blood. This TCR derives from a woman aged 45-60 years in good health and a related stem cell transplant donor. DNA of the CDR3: TGTGCCAGCAGCCAGACAAACTCGGCAACCTACGAGCAGTACTTC. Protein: CASSQTNSATYEQYF.